A selection of T cell receptor beta chains follows, all from one sample in a study of cytomegalovirus exposure and HLA in healthy donors. Clones were read by immunoSEQ multiplex PCR, and TCRdb kept only the in-frame ones, dropping some. The sample has roughly 45,000 clones; 94% are singletons. Input material: PBMCs. The source of these receptors is a woman under 30 in good health and CMV-seropositive. CDR3s leave out the opening cysteine and the closing phenylalanine or tryptophan. D genes are given only for firm matches.

d_call	cdr3_length	v_call	cdr3_aa
TRBD2	15	TRBV5-1	ASSPSRGGRGINEQF
-	13	TRBV14	ASSQDKTAQETQY
-	14	TRBV30	AWSVSASFTYNEQF
TRBD2	17	TRBV28	ASSLQLTSGELRSYEQY
TRBD2	15	TRBV7-3	ASSSSKAGSLFSRLF
TRBD2	13	TRBV11-2	ASSLSGSSYNEQF
-	11	TRBV19	ASSRHLTGELF
-	19	TRBV18	ASSQIQGIGGESSYKETQY
TRBD1	12	TRBV7-2	ASSEDRGPTEAF
-	15	TRBV9	ASSAPLNRAGANVLT
-	13	TRBV2	ASSAPGPATGELF
-	11	TRBV4-2	ASGTGSYNEQF
TRBD1	11	TRBV29-1	SVGQGANQPQH
-	12	TRBV6-6	ASTTRPSVNEQY
TRBD2	16	TRBV29-1	SVEDSGLAPGVENIQY
-	13	TRBV7-2	ASARDTGENYGYT
-	13	TRBV11-2	ASSLGTEFLNEQF
TRBD1	13	TRBV27	ASRLQGVGYNEQF
TRBD1	10	TRBV7-9	ASSSGGETQY
-	12	TRBV6-5	ASSYRTLTGELF
-	12	TRBV6-1	ALTPDRNTGELF
TRBD2	13	TRBV5-1	ASSGGLAAYNEQF
TRBD2	15	TRBV19	ASAGTAGTSGRNEQF
-	11	TRBV6-5	ASTDRPHYEQY
-	13	TRBV15	ATSRGDRFTYEQY
TRBD2	10	TRBV19	ASLAGAGELF
-	17	TRBV30	AWKWEFGGKSSYNSPLH
TRBD2	16	TRBV11-3	ASSSGLAGDSPHNEQF
TRBD1	14	TRBV29-1	SVPRDTGTGLSGYT
TRBD2	14	TRBV5-4	ASSPSSGRLGETQY
TRBD1	16	TRBV4-1	ASSPGTARGASGNTIY
-	12	TRBV28	ASSPYPEVYEQY
TRBD2	14	TRBV27	ASSRLAGGLMDTQY
TRBD1	13	TRBV27	ASSLWGTGGYEQY
TRBD2	14	TRBV15	ATSSRLAGTYNEQF
TRBD1	10	TRBV29-1	SVGTGRETQY
TRBD1	12	TRBV28	ASAPGQVVETQY
TRBD2	15	TRBV28	ATNPPAGVSPGNEQF
-	12	TRBV28	ATYRPGGREKLF
TRBD1	14	TRBV19	ASSIDGTGRGETQY
-	12	TRBV28	ASRATGPSYEQY
-	13	TRBV15	ATSSGSVAKNIQY
TRBD1	15	TRBV14	ASSQDTGQGVYYGYT
-	9	TRBV19	ASSTQAEAF
-	11	TRBV6-1	ASSEQGGNTIY
TRBD2	15	TRBV5-1	ASSLLVGGGTTDTQY
TRBD2	14	TRBV4-3	ASSQTSGRVYNEQF
TRBD2	16	TRBV2	ASRASGTSGRSSYEQY
-	10	TRBV30	AWSPGTDTQY
TRBD1	13	TRBV29-1	SVRIPGQGYTEAF
TRBD1	11	TRBV29-1	SARGPPIYEQY
-	11	TRBV7-9	ASSLAGPDTQY
TRBD1	12	TRBV6-5	ASSVQGAREKLF
TRBD1	14	TRBV5-1	ASSLAGTGSSHEQY
TRBD1	13	TRBV7-9	ASRSGQGENTEAF